This is a list of T cell receptor beta chains from one sample in a study of OX40 agonist ivuxolimab in advanced cancers. The repertoire was sequenced with immunoSEQ multiplex PCR; TCRdb's copy has only in-frame clones and lacks some. This sample has about 75,000 clones; approximately 90% occur once, and the top ten carry nearly 8%. The specimen comprised CD4+ or CD8+ T cells sorted from blood, sampled in a trial of the OX40 agonist ivuxolimab. The receptors shown here come from an adult with an advanced solid tumor such as melanoma, head and neck, liver or kidney cancer. Each CDR3 is given with its conserved first and last residue. D genes are given only for firm matches. Part of the rows lack a size; the others show once, few, many or a class for expanded clones.

CDR3 protein	CDR3 DNA	D gene	V gene	J gene	clone size
CAWSGVGRSYEQYF	TGTGCCTGGAGTGGCGTAGGTCGGTCCTACGAGCAGTACTTC	-	TRBV30	TRBJ2-7	-
CAISESGTVNYGYTF	TGTGCCATCAGTGAGTCAGGGACAGTTAACTATGGCTACACCTTC	TRBD1	TRBV10-3	TRBJ1-2	-
CASSYQGSGANVLTF	TGTGCCAGCAGCTACCAGGGCTCTGGGGCCAACGTCCTGACTTTC	-	TRBV7-3	TRBJ2-6	-
CASSQTGLRIYGYTF	TGTGCCAGCAGCCAGACGGGACTTCGGATTTATGGCTACACCTTC	-	TRBV11-3	TRBJ1-2	-
CASSLRDRRFSGNTIYF	TGCGCCAGCAGCTTGAGGGACCGCCGATTCTCTGGAAACACCATATATTTT	-	TRBV5-1	TRBJ1-3	-
CASSQAYRAEQYF	TGCGCCAGCAGCCAAGCCTACAGGGCCGAGCAGTACTTC	-	TRBV4-1	TRBJ2-7	-
CASSYGTSEGDEQFF	TGTGCCAGCAGTTACGGGACTAGCGAGGGGGATGAGCAGTTCTTC	TRBD2	TRBV6-6	TRBJ2-1	-
CATSRTGEAFF	TGTGCCACCAGCAGGACAGGTGAAGCTTTCTTT	-	TRBV15	TRBJ1-1	-
CASSVGQNTGELFF	TGCGCCAGCAGCGTGGGACAGAACACCGGGGAGCTGTTTTTT	-	TRBV4-1	TRBJ2-2	once
CASRPTSGGSEQYF	TGTGCCAGCAGGCCGACTAGCGGGGGATCCGAGCAGTACTTC	TRBD2	TRBV28	TRBJ2-7	-
CASSPPGQSSYNSPLHF	TGTGCCAGCAGCCCACCGGGACAGAGCTCCTATAATTCACCCCTCCACTTT	TRBD1	TRBV5-6	TRBJ1-6	-
CASSIGRGSGANVLTF	TGTGCCAGTAGTATTGGGAGGGGGTCCGGGGCCAACGTCCTGACTTTC	-	TRBV19	TRBJ2-6	few
CASIPRGEETQYF	TGTGCCAGCATCCCTCGGGGGGAAGAGACCCAGTACTTC	TRBD2	TRBV7-9	TRBJ2-5	-
CASSFPREGSPLHF	TGCGCCAGCAGCTTTCCCAGGGAAGGTTCACCCCTCCACTTT	-	TRBV5-1	TRBJ1-6	few
CASSSLGGDEQFF	TGTGCCAGCAGCTCCCTGGGGGGCGATGAGCAGTTCTTC	-	TRBV11-3	TRBJ2-1	-
CASRPDGNQPQHF	TGTGCCAGCAGACCGGACGGGAATCAGCCCCAGCATTTT	-	TRBV6-5	TRBJ1-5	few
CASSVVGGLTSTDTQYF	TGTGCCAGCAGCGTAGTCGGGGGCCTTACTAGCACAGATACGCAGTATTTT	-	TRBV9	TRBJ2-3	-
CASSRGTGTYNEQFF	TGTGCCAGCTCACGCGGGACAGGGACCTACAATGAGCAGTTCTTC	TRBD1	TRBV18	TRBJ2-1	-
CASSPRDRVSVEQYF	TGTGCCAGCTCACCCCGGGACAGGGTTTCCGTCGAGCAGTACTTC	TRBD1	TRBV18	TRBJ2-7	-
CASSLGLADTGELFF	TGCGCCAGCAGCTTGGGACTAGCGGACACCGGGGAGCTGTTTTTT	TRBD2	TRBV5-1	TRBJ2-2	-
CASSLRQGQFEAFF	TGTGCCAGCAGTCTCCGACAGGGCCAGTTTGAAGCTTTCTTT	TRBD1	TRBV6-6	TRBJ1-1	-
CASSLIWGDEQFF	TGCGCCAGCAGCTTGATTTGGGGCGATGAGCAGTTCTTC	-	TRBV5-1	TRBJ2-1	-
CASSTSSGNTIYF	TGTGCCAGCAGCACGAGCTCTGGAAACACCATATATTTT	-	TRBV7-6	TRBJ1-3	few
CASSRGSYRTNSYNEQFF	TGCGCCAGCAGCCGCGGCTCATACAGGACCAACTCCTACAATGAGCAGTTCTTC	-	TRBV5-1	TRBJ2-1	-
CASSPGQGGTEAFF	TGCGCCAGCAGCCCGGGACAGGGTGGAACTGAAGCTTTCTTT	TRBD1	TRBV5-1	TRBJ1-1	-
CASSESGTGSEKLFF	TGTGCCAGCAGCGAGTCCGGGACAGGGTCTGAAAAACTGTTTTTT	TRBD1	TRBV9	TRBJ1-4	once
CASSLAYEQYF	TGTGCCAGCAGCTTAGCCTACGAGCAGTACTTC	-	TRBV11-2	TRBJ2-7	-
CASSWGILSGANVLTF	TGTGCCAGCAGCTGGGGCATCCTCTCTGGGGCCAACGTCCTGACTTTC	-	TRBV5-6	TRBJ2-6	few
CASSQFWEVAYSVSF	TGCGCCAGCAGCCAGTTTTGGGAGGTAGCGTACAGCGTGTCCTTC	-	TRBV4-1	TRBJ1-2	-
CASSFGGLNQPQHF	TGTGCCAGCAGTTTCGGCGGCCTAAATCAGCCCCAGCATTTT	-	TRBV28	TRBJ1-5	-
CASRWTGGRSPLHF	TGTGCCAGCAGATGGACAGGGGGACGGTCACCCCTCCACTTT	TRBD1	TRBV6-5	TRBJ1-6	-
CASSFGTEGNTIYF	TGCGCCAGCAGCTTCGGGACAGAGGGAAACACCATATATTTT	TRBD1	TRBV5-1	TRBJ1-3	-
CASSLSRTGVYNEQFF	TGTGCCAGCAGTCTTTCCCGGACAGGGGTGTACAATGAGCAGTTCTTC	TRBD1	TRBV5-6	TRBJ2-1	-
CASSRYSNQPQHF	TGTGCCAGCAGTCGGTATAGCAATCAGCCCCAGCATTTT	-	TRBV28	TRBJ1-5	-
CASSIGQGNTEAFF	TGTGCCAGTAGTATCGGGCAGGGGAACACTGAAGCTTTCTTT	-	TRBV19	TRBJ1-1	-
CASSLTSTYGYTF	TGTGCCAGCAGCTTGACATCTACCTATGGCTACACCTTC	-	TRBV7-2	TRBJ1-2	-
CASSARPLGLAYEQYF	TGTGCCAGCAGCGCTCGCCCTTTGGGACTGGCCTACGAGCAGTACTTC	-	TRBV5-5	TRBJ2-7	-
CASSSLDQETQYF	TGCGCCAGCAGCTCCCTAGATCAAGAGACCCAGTACTTC	-	TRBV4-1	TRBJ2-5	-
CASTESGTVNTEAFF	TGTGCCAGCACCGAGTCCGGGACGGTGAACACTGAAGCTTTCTTT	-	TRBV2	TRBJ1-1	-
CASSTPPGDQYF	TGTGCCAGCAGCACCCCTCCGGGGGACCAGTACTTC	-	TRBV7-9	TRBJ2-7	-
CASSEALQRGEQYF	TGTGCCAGCAGTGAAGCGCTTCAACGAGGTGAGCAGTACTTC	-	TRBV2	TRBJ2-7	-